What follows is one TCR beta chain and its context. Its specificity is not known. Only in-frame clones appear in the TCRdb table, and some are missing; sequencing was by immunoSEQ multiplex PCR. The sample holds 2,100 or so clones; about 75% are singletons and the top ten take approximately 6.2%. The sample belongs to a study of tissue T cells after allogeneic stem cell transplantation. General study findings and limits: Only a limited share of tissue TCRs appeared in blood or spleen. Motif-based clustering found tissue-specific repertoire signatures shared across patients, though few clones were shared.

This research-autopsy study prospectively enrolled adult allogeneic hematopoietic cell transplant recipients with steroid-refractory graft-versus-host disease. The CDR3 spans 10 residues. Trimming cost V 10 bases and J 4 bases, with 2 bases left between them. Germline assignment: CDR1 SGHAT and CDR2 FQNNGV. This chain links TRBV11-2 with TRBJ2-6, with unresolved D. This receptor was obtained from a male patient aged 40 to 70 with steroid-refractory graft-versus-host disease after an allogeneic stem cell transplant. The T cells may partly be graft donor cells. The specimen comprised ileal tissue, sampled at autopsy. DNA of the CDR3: TGTGCCACAGGGGCCAACGTCCTGACTTTC. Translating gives CATGANVLTF.